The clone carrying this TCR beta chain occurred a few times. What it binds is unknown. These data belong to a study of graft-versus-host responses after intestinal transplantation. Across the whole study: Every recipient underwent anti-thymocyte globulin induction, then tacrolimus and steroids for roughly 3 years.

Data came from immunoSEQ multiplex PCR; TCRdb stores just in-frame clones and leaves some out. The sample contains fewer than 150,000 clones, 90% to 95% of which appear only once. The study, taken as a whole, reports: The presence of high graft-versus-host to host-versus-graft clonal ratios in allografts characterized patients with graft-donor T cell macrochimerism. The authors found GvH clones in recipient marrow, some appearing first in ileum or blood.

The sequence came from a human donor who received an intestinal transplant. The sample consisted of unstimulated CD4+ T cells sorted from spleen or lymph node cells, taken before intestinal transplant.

The DNA of the CDR3 is TGTGCCAGCCAGTGGGGGGAGCAGGACAATGAGCAGTTCTTC. As protein: CASQWGEQDNEQFF. The chain recombines TRBV7-8 with TRBJ2-1, with a possible D match to TRBD2 (6 bases). This CDR3 has 14 amino acids. Trimming stripped 8 bases from V and 5 bases from J, with 16 bases between. Germline assignment: CDR1 SGHVS and CDR2 FQNEAQ.